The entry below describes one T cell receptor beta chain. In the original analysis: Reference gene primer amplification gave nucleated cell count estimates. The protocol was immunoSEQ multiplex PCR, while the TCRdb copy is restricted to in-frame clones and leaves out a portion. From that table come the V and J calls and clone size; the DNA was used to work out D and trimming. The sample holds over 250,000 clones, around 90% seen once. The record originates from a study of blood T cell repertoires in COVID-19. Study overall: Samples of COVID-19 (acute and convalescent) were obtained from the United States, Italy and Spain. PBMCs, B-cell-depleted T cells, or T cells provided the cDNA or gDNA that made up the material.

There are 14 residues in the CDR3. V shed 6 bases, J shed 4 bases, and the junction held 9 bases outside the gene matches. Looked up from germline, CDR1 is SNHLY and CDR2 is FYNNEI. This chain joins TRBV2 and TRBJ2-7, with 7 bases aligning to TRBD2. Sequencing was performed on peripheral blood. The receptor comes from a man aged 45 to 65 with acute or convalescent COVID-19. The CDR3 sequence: CASSPQGGSYEQYF. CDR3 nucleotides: TGTGCCAGCAGCCCCCAGGGAGGGTCATACGAGCAGTACTTC.